This TCR beta chain was retrieved from a study of T cell changes during pregnancy in multiple sclerosis. The table came from immunoSEQ multiplex PCR; TCRdb's copy has only in-frame clones and leaves some out. The top ten clones hold less than 3% of a sample with about 59,000 clones, around 92% of them seen once. V lost 2 bases to trimming and J lost 10 bases, with 12 bases between them. Germline CDR1 reads MNHEY; CDR2 reads SVGAGI. The CDR3 is made up of 13 amino acids. The chain joins TRBV6-5 to TRBJ2-1, with D perhaps matching TRBD2 (5 bases). The input for sequencing was peripheral blood, taken in the second trimester of pregnancy. The clonotype originates from a female donor in good health, enrolled as a control in a pregnancy study. CDR3 nucleotide sequence: TGTGCCAGCAGTTACAGGCAAGCGGAGGAGCAGTTCTTC. Translated: CASSYRQAEEQFF.